What follows are 9 T cell receptor beta chains derived from one specimen sequenced in a study of blood T cell repertoires in COVID-19. TCRdb's table, derived via immunoSEQ multiplex PCR, lists solely in-frame clones and lacks some. Of approximately 210,000 clones in the sample, around 85% are singletons; the top ten hold around 5%. What was sequenced was peripheral blood. Every receptor here comes from a human donor in a cohort sampled during active COVID-19.

The count of this clone is one. The chain is built from TRBV7-2 and TRBJ2-3; 9 bases are shared with TRBD2. The germline gives CDR1 SGHTA, CDR2 FQGNSA. This CDR3 has 17 residues. Trimming took 3 bases from V and 5 from J; bases not matched to a gene: 12. Written as DNA, the CDR3 is TGTGCCAGCAGCTTTGTTTTTAGCGGGAGTTTTATAGATACGCAGTATTTT. This codes for CASSFVFSGSFIDTQYF.

This chain uses TRBV6-2 or TRBV6-3 with TRBJ2-5, with a tentative D call TRBD2 (6 bases). There are 14 residues in the CDR3. V shed 1 base and J shed 5 bases, with 11 bases lying between them. CDR1 is MNHEY and CDR2 is SVGEGT in the germline V gene. CDR3 nucleotide sequence: TGTGCCAGCAGTTACTTTCCCGGGGGTGAGACCCAGTACTTC. Amino acid sequence: CASSYFPGGETQYF.

The chain combines TRBV5-1 with TRBJ2-7; TRBD2 matches 7 bases. The CDR3 is made up of 16 amino acids. Trimming at V came to 4 bases and at J to 1 base, leaving 11 bases not matched to a gene. Germline values: CDR1 SGHRS, CDR2 YFSETQ. The CDR3 loop is CASSPLGGMISYEQYF. CDR3 coding DNA: TGCGCCAGCAGCCCCCTGGGAGGGATGATTTCCTACGAGCAGTACTTC. Full variable domain (remainder filled in from reference TRBV5-1 and TRBJ2-7): KAGVTQTPRYLIKTRGQQVTLSCSPISGHRSVSWYQQTPGQGLQFLFEYFSETQRNKGNFPGRFSGRQFSNSRSEMNVSTLELGDSALYLCASSPLGGMISYEQYFGPGTRLTVT.

The chain links TRBV3-1 (or the pseudogene TRBV3-2) to TRBJ2-2; D is undetermined. The CDR3 contains 11 residues. With 5 bases removed from V and 8 bases from J, the gap between germline ends came to 6 bases. Looked up from germline, CDR1 is LGHDT and CDR2 is YNNKEL (reference sequence). CDR3 nucleotides: TGTGCCAGCAGCGAGTTGGGGGAGCTGTTTTTT. Encoded protein: CASSELGELFF.

This chain uses TRBV6-6 with TRBJ2-1, with TRBD1 as a possible D gene (5 bases). Germline V CDR1 and CDR2: MNHNY, SVGAGI (reference sequence). V was cut by 4 bases and J by 2 bases, with 9 bases left in between. The CDR3 loop spans 14 amino acids. For the CDR3, the DNA is TGTGCCAGCAGTTTAGGACATCCCTACAATGAGCAGTTCTTC. Its translation is CASSLGHPYNEQFF.

In its sample, this clone was seen a few times. The V gene is TRBV28, the J gene TRBJ2-2; D is perhaps TRBD2 (5 bases). Deletions cut 6 bases from V and 4 bases from J, with 15 bases between. The germline V gene has CDR1 MDHEN and CDR2 SYDVKM. The CDR3 length is 15 residues. The CDR3 region is CASRYFTRSTGELFF. The DNA for the CDR3 is TGTGCCAGCAGATACTTCACTAGATCCACCGGGGAGCTGTTTTTT.

A word on this clone: Other DNA sequences within the sample encode an identical CDR3. This chain uses TRBV4-1 with TRBJ2-7; weak D call: TRBD2 (5 bases). The CDR3 is 11 amino acids. The V end lost 1 base, the J end lost 7 bases, and 5 bases lay between the germline ends. CDR1 and CDR2 from the germline V gene are MGHRA and YSYEKL. Here the CDR3 reads CASSQAGEQYF. The CDR3 bases are TGCGCCAGCAGCCAAGCGGGGGAGCAGTACTTC.

The chain employs TRBV24-1 and TRBJ2-5; 7 bases match TRBD1. The CDR3 covers 15 residues. Germline V CDR1 and CDR2: KGHDR, SFDVKD. After removal of 0 bases from V and 4 bases from J, the junction contained 4 bases not matched to a gene. The CDR3 reads CATSDLGDRSETQYF. CDR3 DNA: TGTGCCACCAGTGATTTGGGGGACAGATCAGAGACCCAGTACTTC.

This sequence joins TRBV6-2 or TRBV6-3 and TRBJ1-1; TRBD1 is a possible D gene (5 bases). The ends were cut back, 2 bases at V and 6 bases at J, with 10 bases in the middle. The CDR3 is 13 amino acids. Germline V lookup: CDR1 MNHEY, CDR2 SVGEGT. CDR3 DNA sequence: TGTGCCAGCAGTTACGGGGGAGGGCCTGAAGCTTTCTTT. Protein product: CASSYGGGPEAFF.